This T cell receptor beta chain was recovered during a study of blood T cell repertoires in COVID-19. About the study: COVID-19 samples collected from the United States, Italy and Spain covered acute and convalescent phases. T cells, B-cell-depleted T cells, or PBMCs supplied cDNA or gDNA.

CDR3 size: 14 residues. After removal of 5 bases from V and 1 base from J, the junction contained 7 bases not matched to a gene. Germline CDR1 reads SQVTM; CDR2 reads ANQGSEA. Authors' analysis steps: From reference gene primer amplification, estimates of nucleated cell counts were derived. Profiled with immunoSEQ multiplex PCR; TCRdb holds only in-frame clones, not every one. V and J calls plus clone size are reproduced from that table; the DNA served to infer D and trimming. This sample has under 350,000 clones, with around four fifths found just once. The genes are TRBV29-1 and TRBJ1-1; 7 bases are shared with TRBD1. Sequencing input: peripheral blood. This clonotype was sampled from a man aged 55-75 years who had recovered from COVID-19. The CDR3 sequence: CSVLQGYWNTEAFF. The DNA of the CDR3 is TGCAGCGTTTTACAGGGGTATTGGAACACTGAAGCTTTCTTT.